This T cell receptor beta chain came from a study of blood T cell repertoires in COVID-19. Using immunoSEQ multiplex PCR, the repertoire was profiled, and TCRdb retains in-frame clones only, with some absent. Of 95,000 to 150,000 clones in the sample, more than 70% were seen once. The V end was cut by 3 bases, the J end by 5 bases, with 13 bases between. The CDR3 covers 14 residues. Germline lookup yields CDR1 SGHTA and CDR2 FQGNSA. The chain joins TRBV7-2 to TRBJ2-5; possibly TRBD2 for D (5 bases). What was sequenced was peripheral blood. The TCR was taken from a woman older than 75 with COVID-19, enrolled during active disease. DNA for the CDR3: TGTGCCAGCAGCTTCCAACTAGGTATGGAGACCCAGTACTTC. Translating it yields CASSFQLGMETQYF.